These T cell receptor beta chains were read from a single sample in a study of breast tumors, draining lymph nodes, adjacent tissues. TCRdb analysed the multiplex PCR reads with MiXCR anew, one entry per CDR3 protein. The sample gives around 290,000 distinct CDR3 sequences, around 31% of which show up once; around 1.1% is in the top ten. The sample was axillary lymph node tissue. These receptors were taken from a female donor with breast cancer. Some clones in this sample may be carry-over from other donors' samples. Each CDR3 is given with its conserved first and last residue.

>TRBV7-2|TRBJ2-1
CASSLGGGLGYNEQFF
>TRBV14|TRBJ2-5
CASSRGTVETQYF
>TRBV4-3|TRBJ1-6
CASSLVLDNSPLHF
>TRBV20-1|TRBJ2-7
CSAGLSGLAGGEQYF
>TRBV6-1|TRBJ2-7
CASSKSGRNEQYF
>TRBV6-1|TRBJ2-7
CASSFPGLAGVGEQYF
>TRBV14|TRBJ2-6
CASSPYTPGTSGTGANVLTF
>TRBV5-1|TRBJ2-7
CASSWVTGPYEQYF
>TRBV7-3|TRBJ2-5
CASSLTGPPTETQYF
>TRBV7-9|TRBJ2-3
CASGLVQGADTRYF
>TRBV5-1|TRBJ1-2
CASSLDPNYGYTF
>TRBV6-4|TRBJ1-4
CASEGQGQGEKLFF
>TRBV29-1|TRBJ2-3
CSVRQTDTQYF
>TRBV7-9|TRBJ2-4
CASSLRDIQYF
>TRBV5-1|TRBJ2-5
CASSLSAGGSETQYF
>TRBV2|TRBJ2-3
CASSLLTSTDTQYF
>TRBV11-2|TRBJ1-4
CASSSQGATNEKLFF